A selection of T cell receptor beta chains follows, all from one sample in a study of post-analysis software for immune sequencing data. TCRdb ran MiXCR on the PCR reads and lists one entry per CDR3 protein. The sample yields a few hundred thousand distinct CDR3 sequences, under 40% seen once. The sample consisted of blood. The receptor source for this set is a girl aged 2-17 years with multiple sclerosis. CDR3s include the opening cysteine and the closing phenylalanine or tryptophan. A D gene is named only where the DNA matches it firmly. Only some rows state a clone size, as once, few, many or a class for expanded clones.

TRBD2	.	TRBV20-1	TRBJ2-7	TGCAGTGCTAGAGAACCGACTAGCGGGGGGTTCGAAACCTACGAGCAGTACTTC	CSAREPTSGGFETYEQYF
.	few	TRBV20-1	TRBJ2-3	TGCAGTGCTAGACACAGTGCTAGCACAGATACGCAGTATTTT	CSARHSASTDTQYF
.	few	TRBV20-1	TRBJ2-3	TGCAGTGCTAGAGTAGGAGGACGGGGCGTAACAGATACGCAGTATTTT	CSARVGGRGVTDTQYF
TRBD2	.	TRBV5-1	TRBJ2-3	TGCGCCAGCAGCCCCGGACTAGCGGGGAAGGATACGCAGTATTTT	CASSPGLAGKDTQYF
TRBD2	few	TRBV12-3/TRBV12-4	TRBJ2-1	TGTGCCAGCAGTCCCGGGACTAGCTTTGGCGATGAGCAGTTCTTC	CASSPGTSFGDEQFF
.	once	TRBV19	TRBJ1-5	TGTGCCAGTAGTATAACAGCCTGGGACCTCAATCAGCCCCAGCATTTT	CASSITAWDLNQPQHF
TRBD2	many	TRBV10-2	TRBJ2-1	TGCGCCAGCAACCTAGCGGGGGGAAGAAATGAGCAGTTCTTC	CASNLAGGRNEQFF
.	few	TRBV29-1	TRBJ2-5	TGCAGCGTCGGTTCTCGGACCCCGTACCAAGAGACCCAGTACTTC	CSVGSRTPYQETQYF
.	.	TRBV6-1	TRBJ2-7	TGTGCCAGCAGAGATACCGGGACGACGAGCTCCTACGAGCAGTACTTC	CASRDTGTTSSYEQYF
TRBD1	.	TRBV20-1	TRBJ1-1	TGCAGTGCTAGCGAGAACCACCAGGGACAGGTAAACACTGAAGCTTTCTTT	CSASENHQGQVNTEAFF
.	few	TRBV10-3	TRBJ2-4	TGTGCCACAGGGGATCTACCAAGGACCTTGGGACGGATTGAGACCAAAAACATTCAGTACTTC	CATGDLPRTLGRIETKNIQYF
.	.	TRBV20-1	TRBJ1-1	TGCAGTGCTTTCGACAGGCTGAACACTGAAGCTTTCTTT	CSAFDRLNTEAFF
.	.	TRBV6-6	TRBJ2-7	TGTGCCAGCAGTTACCTTCCACAGGCCAGCTACGAGCAGTACTTC	CASSYLPQASYEQYF
TRBD2	few	TRBV28	TRBJ2-1	TGTGCCAGCAGTTTAGGTGGGAGGGGCCTCTACAATGAGCAGTTCTTC	CASSLGGRGLYNEQFF
.	once	TRBV24-1	TRBJ2-7	TGTGCCACCAGTGATCCCGGGACACCCTCGGACGAGCAGTACTTC	CATSDPGTPSDEQYF
TRBD2	.	TRBV15	TRBJ2-1	TGTGCCACCAGCAGATCGGGACTACTCAACTACAATGAGCAGTTCTTC	CATSRSGLLNYNEQFF
.	.	TRBV5-6	TRBJ2-1	TGTGCCAGCATAGATTTGTCATACAATGAGCAGTTCTTC	CASIDLSYNEQFF
.	few	TRBV4-1	TRBJ2-1	TGCGCCAGCAGCCAAGGCCCAGGAGCAAATGAGCAGTTCTTC	CASSQGPGANEQFF
.	many	TRBV21-1	TRBJ1-5	TGTGCCAGCAGCGCCCCCGGACATAATCAGCCCCAGCATTTT	CASSAPGHNQPQHF
.	many	TRBV6-1	TRBJ2-1	TGTGCCAGCAGTACCCACGCGGGGTTCTATGAGCAGTTCTTC	CASSTHAGFYEQFF
.	few	TRBV10-3	TRBJ1-5	TGTGCCATCCGGGAAGGGACCCTTGGGAATCAGCCCCAGCATTTT	CAIREGTLGNQPQHF
.	.	TRBV20-1	TRBJ2-1	TGCAGTGCTAGAGATCCTGCTAGCGCGGTCTACAATGAGCAGTTCTTC	CSARDPASAVYNEQFF
.	.	TRBV21-1	TRBJ1-1	TGTGCCAGCAGCAAAAGCGACAGGCGGGGGGAAGCTTTCTTT	CASSKSDRRGEAFF
.	few	TRBV25-1	TRBJ1-2	TGTGCCAGCAGTGGATTCCCGCTTCTCGACTATGGCTACACCTTC	CASSGFPLLDYGYTF
.	.	TRBV5-1	TRBJ2-1	TGCGCCAGCAGCTCCGCCCCCCTTGGCAATGAGCAGTTCTTC	CASSSAPLGNEQFF
TRBD1	few	TRBV20-1	TRBJ1-2	TGCAGTGCAACGACAGGGAATACTATCTATGGCTACACCTTC	CSATTGNTIYGYTF
TRBD2	.	TRBV20-1	TRBJ2-3	TGCAGTGCTAGAGAGCCTAGCGGGGGGGCAGATACGCAGTATTTT	CSAREPSGGADTQYF
.	few	TRBV29-1	TRBJ1-5	TGCAGCGTTGTCACAGGTGGGCGAAGTCAGCCCCAGCATTTT	CSVVTGGRSQPQHF
TRBD1	.	TRBV3-1	TRBJ2-3	TGTGCCAGCAGCCACGCGGAGACAGGGCACCAGTATTTT	CASSHAETGHQYF
.	.	TRBV5-5	TRBJ1-1	TGTGCCAGCACCATGTACAGGGACGCGAACACTGAAGCTTTCTTT	CASTMYRDANTEAFF
TRBD1	few	TRBV9	TRBJ2-2	TGTGCCAGCAGCGCCCAGACAGGGGGCACCGGGGAGCTGTTTTTT	CASSAQTGGTGELFF
TRBD1	few	TRBV6-5	TRBJ1-2	TGTGCCAGCAGTTTAGACAGGGCAGCTAACTATGGCTACACCTTC	CASSLDRAANYGYTF
.	few	TRBV7-9	TRBJ2-3	TGTGCCAGCAGCTTAGTTGTGGCAGATACGCAGTATTTT	CASSLVVADTQYF
TRBD1	.	TRBV5-5	TRBJ2-7	TGTGCCAGCAGCTTAACGGACAGGATGCCCTACGAGCAGTACTTC	CASSLTDRMPYEQYF
TRBD2	few	TRBV7-8	TRBJ2-1	TGTGCCAGCAGCGCTAGCGGGGGGGCCAACAATGAGCAGTTCTTC	CASSASGGANNEQFF
TRBD2	.	TRBV5-1	TRBJ2-3	TGCGCCAGCAGCTCCGGGACTAGCGGGGCCCCCGCTAGCACAGATACGCAGTATTTT	CASSSGTSGAPASTDTQYF